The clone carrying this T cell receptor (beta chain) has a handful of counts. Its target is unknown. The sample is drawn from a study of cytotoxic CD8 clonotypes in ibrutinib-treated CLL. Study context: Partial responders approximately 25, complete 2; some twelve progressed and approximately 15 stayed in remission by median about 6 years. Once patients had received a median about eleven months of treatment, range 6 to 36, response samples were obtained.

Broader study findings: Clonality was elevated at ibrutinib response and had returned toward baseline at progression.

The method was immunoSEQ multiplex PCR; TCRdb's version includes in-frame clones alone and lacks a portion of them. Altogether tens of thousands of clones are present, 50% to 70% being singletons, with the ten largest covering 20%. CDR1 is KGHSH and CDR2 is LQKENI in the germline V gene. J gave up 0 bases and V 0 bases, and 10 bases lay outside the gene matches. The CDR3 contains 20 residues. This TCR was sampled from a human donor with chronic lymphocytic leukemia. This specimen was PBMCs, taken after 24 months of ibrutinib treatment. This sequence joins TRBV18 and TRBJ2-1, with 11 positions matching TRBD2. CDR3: CASSPPPGLAAQSSYNEQFF. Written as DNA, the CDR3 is TGTGCCAGCTCACCACCTCCGGGACTAGCGGCCCAGAGCTCCTACAATGAGCAGTTCTTC.